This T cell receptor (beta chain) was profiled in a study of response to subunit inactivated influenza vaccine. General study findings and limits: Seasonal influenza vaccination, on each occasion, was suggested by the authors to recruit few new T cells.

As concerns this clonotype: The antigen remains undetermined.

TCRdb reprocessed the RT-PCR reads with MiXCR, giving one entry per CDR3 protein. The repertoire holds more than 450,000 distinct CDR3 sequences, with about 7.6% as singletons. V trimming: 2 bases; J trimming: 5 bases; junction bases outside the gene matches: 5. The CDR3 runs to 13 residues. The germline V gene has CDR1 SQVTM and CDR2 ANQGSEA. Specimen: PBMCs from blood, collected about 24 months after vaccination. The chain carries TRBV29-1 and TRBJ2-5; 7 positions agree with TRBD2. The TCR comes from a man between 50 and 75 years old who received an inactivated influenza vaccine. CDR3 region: CSVEWRERETQYF. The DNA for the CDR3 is TGCAGCGTTGAATGGCGGGAGCGGGAGACCCAGTACTTC.